The rows below give T cell receptor beta chains drawn from one sample of a study of blood T cells in healthy people across ages. TCRdb re-called the 5' RACE reads through MiXCR, storing one row per CDR3 protein. This sample has about 720,000 distinct CDR3 sequences; 22% occur once, and the top ten carry roughly 22%. Sequences were obtained from blood. Every receptor here comes from a man between 65 and 79 years old in good health. Each CDR3 is given with its conserved first and last residue. D genes are given only for firm matches. Not every row has a clone size; where given, it reads once, few, many or a size class.

cdr3_length j_call v_call clone_size d_call cdr3_aa cdr3_nt
16 TRBJ1-1 TRBV11-2 . . CASSTGDIIRDTEAFF TGCGCCAGCAGCACCGGGGACATAATAAGGGACACTGAAGCTTTCTTT
12 TRBJ2-3 TRBV20-1 . . CSALPLAAAQYF TGCAGTGCCCTGCCCCTAGCCGCAGCGCAGTATTTT
13 TRBJ1-3 TRBV12-3/TRBV12-4 . . CASRTGSGNTIYF TGTGCCAGCAGGACAGGCTCTGGAAACACCATATATTTT
11 TRBJ2-3 TRBV20-1 . . CSARKADTQYF TGCAGTGCTAGAAAAGCAGATACGCAGTATTTT
16 TRBJ2-3 TRBV7-6 few . CASSPFGATSTDTQYF TGTGCCAGCAGCCCCTTTGGGGCTACTAGCACAGATACGCAGTATTTT
17 TRBJ2-1 TRBV6-1 few . CATPKGTFRVESDEQFF TGTGCCACCCCGAAAGGTACTTTTCGCGTGGAGAGCGATGAGCAGTTCTTC
15 TRBJ2-2 TRBV29-1 many TRBD2 CSVGRSGTNTGELFF TGCAGCGTTGGGAGAAGCGGGACGAACACCGGGGAGCTGTTTTTT
18 TRBJ2-1 TRBV6-2/TRBV6-3 few . CASSYSAFGGGSGNEQFF TGTGCCAGCAGTTACTCCGCGTTCGGGGGCGGGAGTGGGAATGAGCAGTTCTTC
12 TRBJ1-1 TRBV6-5 . TRBD1 CASSSQGVRAFF TGTGCCAGCAGTTCACAGGGGGTTCGAGCTTTCTTT
13 TRBJ1-1 TRBV6-4 once . CASATQPDTEAFF TGTGCCAGCGCCACGCAACCTGATACTGAAGCTTTCTTT
15 TRBJ1-2 TRBV20-1 few . CSAREIGYRDYGYTF TGCAGTGCTAGAGAGATAGGATACCGGGACTATGGCTACACCTTC
15 TRBJ1-1 TRBV12-3/TRBV12-4 . . CAGSLVGEMNTEAFF TGTGCCGGCAGTTTAGTCGGGGAGATGAACACTGAAGCTTTCTTT
14 TRBJ1-2 TRBV12-3/TRBV12-4 . . CASSLAGTVRGYTF TGTGCCAGCAGTTTAGCCGGGACTGTAAGGGGCTACACCTTC
15 TRBJ2-7 TRBV28 few TRBD1 CASSSTGTGNYEQYF TGTGCCAGCAGTTCCACCGGGACAGGAAACTACGAGCAGTACTTC
16 TRBJ1-4 TRBV25-1 few TRBD1 CASSDRQGDLGEKLFF TGTGCCAGCAGTGATCGACAGGGCGACCTCGGTGAAAAACTGTTTTTT
11 TRBJ1-2 TRBV28 few . CASSLFAGYTF TGTGCCAGCAGTTTATTTGCGGGCTACACCTTC
15 TRBJ2-1 TRBV5-1 few TRBD2 CASSLAGGSHNEQFF TGCGCCAGCAGCTTAGCGGGAGGGTCCCACAATGAGCAGTTCTTC
16 TRBJ2-1 TRBV27 . TRBD2 CASSPGLAARSNEQFF TGTGCCAGCAGTCCAGGACTAGCGGCAAGGTCGAATGAGCAGTTCTTC
15 TRBJ2-3 TRBV5-1 . TRBD2 CASTDLAGGADTQYF TGCGCCAGCACCGATCTAGCGGGAGGGGCAGATACGCAGTATTTT
16 TRBJ1-5 TRBV10-3 . TRBD1 CAISDWDRGRNQPQHF TGTGCCATCAGTGACTGGGACAGGGGGCGCAATCAGCCCCAGCATTTT
12 TRBJ2-5 TRBV15 . . CATSREGQTQYF TGTGCCACCAGCAGAGAGGGTCAGACCCAGTACTTC
13 TRBJ2-1 TRBV12-5 . . CASGPRTHNEQFF TGTGCTAGTGGTCCCCGTACCCACAATGAGCAGTTCTTC
15 TRBJ2-6 TRBV20-1 few . CSTILQGAGANVLTF TGCAGTACTATATTACAGGGAGCTGGGGCCAACGTCCTGACTTTC
18 TRBJ2-3 TRBV2 . TRBD1 CASKRRALKARGTDTQYF TGTGCCAGCAAAAGAAGGGCCTTGAAGGCCAGGGGGACAGATACGCAGTATTTT
14 TRBJ1-1 TRBV5-1 . . CASSLNGGDTEAFF TGCGCCAGCAGCTTGAACGGAGGGGACACTGAAGCTTTCTTT
13 TRBJ1-5 TRBV29-1 few . CSVRGYSNQPQHF TGCAGCGTTCGGGGGTATAGCAATCAGCCCCAGCATTTT
15 TRBJ1-5 TRBV7-2 . TRBD1 CASSEGQGEGQPQHF TGTGCCAGCAGCGAGGGACAGGGTGAGGGTCAGCCCCAGCATTTT
13 TRBJ1-2 TRBV7-2 few . CASSTGDIYGYTF TGTGCCAGCAGCACTGGGGACATCTATGGCTACACCTTC
13 TRBJ2-1 TRBV5-6 few TRBD2 CASSLVHGGEQFF TGTGCCAGCAGCTTGGTGCACGGGGGGGAGCAGTTCTTC
17 TRBJ2-1 TRBV5-1 few TRBD2 CASSLAKTSGRPNEQFF TGCGCCAGCAGCTTGGCCAAGACTAGCGGGAGACCCAATGAGCAGTTCTTC
15 TRBJ2-1 TRBV7-2 . TRBD2 CASSFRSGGRNEQFF TGTGCCAGCAGCTTCCGAAGTGGCGGGAGGAATGAGCAGTTCTTC
16 TRBJ2-4 TRBV4-3 . . CASSQDHYIAKNIQYF TGCGCCAGCAGCCAGGATCACTACATAGCCAAAAACATTCAGTACTTC
15 TRBJ2-3 TRBV6-6 . . CASSYSSRQPDTQYF TGTGCCAGCAGTTACTCTTCTCGGCAACCAGATACGCAGTATTTT
14 TRBJ1-2 TRBV12-3/TRBV12-4 few . CASSPESGRFGYTF TGTGCCAGCAGTCCAGAGAGTGGCAGGTTTGGCTACACCTTC
19 TRBJ1-6 TRBV14 . TRBD1 CASSQESPPGGYYNSPLHF TGTGCCAGCAGCCAAGAAAGTCCGCCAGGGGGCTACTATAATTCACCCCTCCACTTT
10 TRBJ2-3 TRBV29-1 . . CSVDINTQYF TGCAGCGTTGACATTAATACGCAGTATTTT
16 TRBJ2-3 TRBV28 . TRBD2 CASTPGGASSTDTQYF TGTGCCAGCACCCCGGGGGGGGCTTCCAGCACAGATACGCAGTATTTT
15 TRBJ2-3 TRBV10-3 . . CAVSPGTSDTDTQYF TGTGCCGTCAGCCCCGGGACTTCAGACACAGATACGCAGTATTTT
14 TRBJ2-3 TRBV6-1 few TRBD2 CASTSGGPTDTQCF TGTGCCAGCACTAGCGGGGGCCCTACAGATACGCAGTGTTTT
19 TRBJ1-4 TRBV7-9 once TRBD1 CASSLRPFRDSGANEKLFF TGTGCCAGCAGCTTAAGACCCTTCCGGGACAGCGGGGCTAATGAAAAACTGTTTTTT
11 TRBJ1-2 TRBV30 . . CAWGQNYGYTF TGTGCCTGGGGACAGAACTATGGCTACACCTTC
16 TRBJ1-5 TRBV12-3/TRBV12-4 many TRBD1 CASSLRGTESNQPQHF TGTGCCAGCAGTTTGAGGGGGACAGAAAGCAATCAGCCCCAGCATTTT